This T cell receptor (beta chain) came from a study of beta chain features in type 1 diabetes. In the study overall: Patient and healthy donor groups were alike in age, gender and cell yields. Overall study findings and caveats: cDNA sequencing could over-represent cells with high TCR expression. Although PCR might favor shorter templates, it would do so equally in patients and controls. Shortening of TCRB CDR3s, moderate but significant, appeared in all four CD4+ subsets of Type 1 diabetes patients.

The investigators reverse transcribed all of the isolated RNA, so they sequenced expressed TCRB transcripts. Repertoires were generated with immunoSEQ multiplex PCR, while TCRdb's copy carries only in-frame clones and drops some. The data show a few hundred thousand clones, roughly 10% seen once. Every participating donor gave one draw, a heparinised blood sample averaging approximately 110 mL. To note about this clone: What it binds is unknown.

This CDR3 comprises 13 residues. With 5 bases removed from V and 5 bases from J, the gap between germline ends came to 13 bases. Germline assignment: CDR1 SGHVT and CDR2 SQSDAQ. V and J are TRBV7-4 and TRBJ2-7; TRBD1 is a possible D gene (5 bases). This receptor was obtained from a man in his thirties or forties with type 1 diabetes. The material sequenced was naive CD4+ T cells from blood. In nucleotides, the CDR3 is TGTGCCAGCAGCCAGCTCGCAGGGAACGAGCAGTACTTC. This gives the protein CASSQLAGNEQYF.